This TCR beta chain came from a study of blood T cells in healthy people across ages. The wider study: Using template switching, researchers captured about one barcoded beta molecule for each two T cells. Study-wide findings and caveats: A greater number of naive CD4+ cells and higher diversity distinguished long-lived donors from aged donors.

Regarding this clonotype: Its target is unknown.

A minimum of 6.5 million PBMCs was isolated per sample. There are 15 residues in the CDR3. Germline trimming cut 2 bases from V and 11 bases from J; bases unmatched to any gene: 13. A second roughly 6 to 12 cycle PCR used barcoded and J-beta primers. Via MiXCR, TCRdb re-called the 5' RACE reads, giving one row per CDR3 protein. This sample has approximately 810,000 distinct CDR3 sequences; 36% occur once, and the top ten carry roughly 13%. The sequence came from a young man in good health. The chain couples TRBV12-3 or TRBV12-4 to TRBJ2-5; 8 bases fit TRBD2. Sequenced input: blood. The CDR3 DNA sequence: TGTGCCAGCAGTTTAAGCGGGGGCTCCTACAATGGGCAGTACTTC. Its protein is CASSLSGGSYNGQYF.